This entry features one TCR beta chain sequence. What it recognizes is unknown. The CDR3 runs to 20 residues. Germline V lookup: CDR1 MRHNA, CDR2 SNTAGT. Trimming removed 4 bases from V and 4 bases from J; junction bases left unmatched: 23. These data belong to a study of lymphopenia after photon versus proton radiotherapy. This table comes from immunoSEQ multiplex PCR, and its TCRdb copy is limited to in-frame clones, with some not included. This repertoire shows around 59,000 clones, around 84% found once; its top ten account for 2.1%. General study points: Survival link was tested only in deceased patients; proton benefit remains a possibility. In patients who died, overall survival fell as post-nadir TCR diversity dropped more. After the lymphocyte nadir, photon-treated repertoires showed oligoclonal expansion, especially of CD8+ Temra cells. Proton therapy kept repertoires fairly stable, unlike photons, which gained effector/memory cells.

The sequences come from peripheral blood, collected from a patient treated with proton-based radiotherapy. The source is a man aged 55-75 years with pancreatic cancer. The chain has TRBV6-4 and TRBJ2-3; 7 positions agree with TRBD2. The CDR3 loop is CASSALWAVLAGSGADTQYF. The CDR3 DNA is TGTGCCAGCAGTGCACTATGGGCCGTGCTAGCTGGAAGCGGGGCAGATACGCAGTATTTT.